Detailed here is one T cell receptor beta chain. Compared with germline, one end of the junction differs, possibly owing to a read error. The CDR3 extends over 15 amino acids. Germline V lookup: CDR1 MGHRA, CDR2 YSYEKL. This sample stems from a study of tumor and adjacent non-tumor tissue in lung cancer. The template was RNA from unsorted bulk tissue. This non-tumor lung sample came from over 3 cm beyond the tumor edge. TCRbeta libraries were built with three rounds of nested PCR, modified from ARM-PCR. MiXCR, run by TCRdb on the multiplex PCR reads, gives a single entry per CDR3 protein. The table has tens of thousands of distinct CDR3 sequences, roughly 60% seen once.

Sequenced sample: distant non-tumor lung tissue. This sequence originates from a woman between 40 and 55 years old with non-small cell lung cancer. The V and J genes are TRBV4-1 and TRBJ1-1; possible D gene TRBD1, 5 bases. CDR3 amino acids: CASSPSARGVTEALF. CDR3 nucleotide sequence: TGCGCCAGTAGCCCGTCGGCTAGGGGAGTTACTGAAGCTTTATTT.